This T cell receptor (beta chain) was sequenced in a study of immune evolution from preneoplasia to lung adenocarcinoma. TCRdb's table, derived via immunoSEQ multiplex PCR, lists solely in-frame clones and lacks some. In the table there are about 14,000 clones, roughly 87% of which are singletons. V trimming: 7 bases; J trimming: 9 bases; junction bases outside the gene matches: 18. The germline CDR1 and CDR2 sequences are MDHEN and SYDVKM. The CDR3 has 16 amino acids. The chain has TRBV28 and TRBJ1-5; 7 bases map to TRBD1. The sequence came from an older donor with lung adenocarcinoma. The sequencing input was FFPE lung adenocarcinoma in situ tissue. CDR3 nucleotide sequence: TGTGCCAGCACCCGAGGTGGAGGGGGCGCTGGGCTGCCCCAGCATTTT. This translates into CASTRGGGGAGLPQHF.